Listed here are 22 T cell receptor beta chains from one sample, sequenced in a study of T cell responses to AZD1222 COVID-19 vaccine. Sequenced by immunoSEQ multiplex PCR; TCRdb stores in-frame clones only, minus some. Of under 80,000 clones listed, roughly 88% are singletons. The sequencing used peripheral blood, collected on day 0 of AZD1222 vaccination. The source of these receptors is an adult in good health.

The chain combines TRBV19 with TRBJ2-1, with TRBD2 matching over 9 bases. The CDR3 is made up of 15 amino acids. V shed 3 bases, J shed 4 bases, and the junction held 4 bases outside the gene matches. From germline, CDR1 is LNHDA and CDR2 SQIVND (reference sequence). The CDR3 sequence: CASSMLAGFYNEQFF. The DNA for the CDR3 is TGTGCCAGTAGTATGCTAGCGGGATTTTACAATGAGCAGTTCTTC.

The chain combines TRBV3-1 (or the pseudogene TRBV3-2) with TRBJ2-3; 13 bases agree with TRBD2. J was trimmed by 5 bases and V by 4 bases; bases with no gene match: 12. The CDR3 is made up of 18 amino acids. Germline V gives CDR1 LGHDT, CDR2 YNNKEL (reference sequence). The CDR3 protein is CASSRHPGLAGMLDTQYF. Written as DNA, the CDR3 is TGTGCCAGCAGCCGACACCCGGGACTAGCGGGAATGTTAGATACGCAGTATTTT.

The rearrangement uses TRBV15 and TRBJ1-2; perhaps TRBD1 as D (5 bases). CDR1 and CDR2 from the germline V gene are LNHNV and YYDKDF (reference sequence). The CDR3 is 14 amino acids. V was shortened by 4 bases and J by 4 bases, with 13 bases between the two germline ends. The CDR3 is CATSTPGGTYGYTF. The CDR3 DNA reads as TGTGCCACCAGCACCCCTGGGGGGACCTATGGCTACACCTTC.

The chain carries TRBV7-2 and TRBJ2-3, with unresolved D. CDR3 length: 14 residues. Trimming left V 1 base short and J 4 bases short, with 9 bases between. Germline CDR1 is SGHTA and CDR2 is FQGNSA. The CDR3 bases are TGTGCCAGCAGCTTAGATCTGGCGTCAGATACGCAGTATTTT. Translating gives CASSLDLASDTQYF.

The genes are TRBV15 and TRBJ2-7; 7 nucleotides agree with TRBD1. CDR3 size: 14 residues. V shed 2 bases and J 3 bases; nucleotides not matched to a gene: 4. In germline, CDR1 is LNHNV, CDR2 YYDKDF (reference sequence). The CDR3 DNA follows: TGTGCCACCAGCAGAAAGGGGGCTAGCTACGAGCAGTACTTC. This codes for CATSRKGASYEQYF.

This clone was seen just once. The J gene is TRBJ2-7, the V gene TRBV25-1; no clear D. Deletions cut 1 base from V and 3 bases from J, with 13 bases between. Germline CDR1 MGHDK, CDR2 SYGVNS. This CDR3 spans 15 amino acids. In DNA form, the CDR3 reads TGTGCCAGCAGTGAATTCCCAGTTTCAATCTACGAGCAGTACTTC. This codes for CASSEFPVSIYEQYF.

The V and J genes are TRBV25-1 and TRBJ2-5, with D maybe TRBD2 (6 bases). The V gene lost 0 bases and the J gene lost 2 bases, with 10 bases spanning the gap. Germline V gene data show CDR1 as MGHDK and CDR2 as SYGVNS. The CDR3 contains 15 residues. The CDR3 region has the DNA TGTGCCAGCAGTGAATATATAGCGGATCAAGAGACCCAGTACTTC. This codes for CASSEYIADQETQYF.

The V call is TRBV6-1, the J call TRBJ2-5; the match to TRBD2 covers 7 bases. CDR1 and CDR2 from the germline V gene are MNHNS and SASEGT. After removal of 3 bases from V and 3 bases from J, the junction contained 10 bases not matched to a gene. CDR3 length equals 16 residues. The CDR3 loop is CASSERPGTTKETQYF. Here the CDR3 DNA reads TGTGCCAGCAGTGAGCGTCCCGGGACTACGAAAGAGACCCAGTACTTC.

This clone was picked up one time. The chain uses TRBV5-1 and TRBJ1-2, with D possibly matching TRBD1 (6 bases). V lost 1 base, J lost 8 bases, and 15 bases lay in between. This CDR3 is 14 amino acids long. Germline CDR1 SGHRS, CDR2 YFSETQ. The CDR3 DNA follows: TGCGCCAGCAGCTTGTGGGGACACTCAGGAGGCTACACCTTC. Protein sequence: CASSLWGHSGGYTF.

The rearrangement uses TRBV2 and TRBJ2-3, with 7 bases lining up with TRBD2. V lost 3 bases, J lost 2 bases, and 5 bases stayed unmatched. This CDR3 region has 15 residues. CDR1 SNHLY and CDR2 FYNNEI come from the germline V gene. The CDR3 nucleotides are TGTGCCAGCAGTGATCAGCGGGACTACACAGATACGCAGTATTTT. Its protein product is CASSDQRDYTDTQYF.

V and J are TRBV6-1 and TRBJ2-7; D may be TRBD1 (5 bases). The CDR3 consists of 13 residues. CDR1 and CDR2 (germline): MNHNS, SASEGT. Trimming removed 0 bases from V and 3 bases from J, with 6 bases in between. CDR3 sequence: CASSEAGHYEQYF. In nucleotides, the CDR3 is TGTGCCAGCAGTGAAGCAGGACACTACGAGCAGTACTTC.

For the CDR3, the DNA is TGTGCCAGTAGTATGACCAGGGAGAATGAAAAACTGTTTTTT. Its protein product is CASSMTRENEKLFF. The chain carries TRBV19 and TRBJ1-4; possibly TRBD1 for D (5 bases). This CDR3 spans 14 amino acids. Germline V gene data show CDR1 as LNHDA and CDR2 as SQIVND (reference sequence). V lost 3 bases, J lost 5 bases, and 10 bases lay in between.

The CDR3 DNA follows: TGTGCCAGCAGCTTGCACAGGGCGTCAGTGAATCAGCCCCAGCATTTT. Its translation: CASSLHRASVNQPQHF. This chain connects TRBV5-6 to TRBJ1-5; tentative D call: TRBD1 (6 bases). The CDR3 has 16 residues. CDR1 SGHDT and CDR2 YYEEEE come from the germline V gene. V dropped 1 base and J dropped 4 bases, with 15 bases sitting between them.

The table lists this clone with a count of one. This sequence joins TRBV12-5 and TRBJ2-3; D remains unclear. Germline V lookup: CDR1 LGHNT, CDR2 FRNRAP. V lost 1 base and J lost 8, with 7 bases in between. The CDR3 is 12 amino acids. The CDR3 DNA is TGTGCTAGTGGTTTGGGGGTTAGTACGCAGTATTTT. It translates to CASGLGVSTQYF.

J is TRBJ2-7 and V is TRBV28; D ambiguous. The CDR3 contains 15 residues. CDR1 is MDHEN and CDR2 is SYDVKM in the germline V gene. Deletions cut 2 bases from V and 5 bases from J, with 16 bases between. For the CDR3, the DNA is TGTGCCAGCAGTTTAAGTTCTAGTAGCTTCGACGAGCAGTACTTC. This translates into CASSLSSSSFDEQYF.

The DNA of the CDR3 is TGTGCCAGCAGCGCCCCCCAGGGACTAGCGGGAGAGACCCAGTACTTC. Protein: CASSAPQGLAGETQYF. The genes are TRBV9 and TRBJ2-5; 12 positions agree with TRBD2. This CDR3 spans 16 amino acids. The germline V gene encodes CDR1 SGDLS and CDR2 YYNGEE. Germline trimming cut 3 bases from V and 4 bases from J; bases unmatched to any gene: 7.

The CDR3 region has the DNA TGTGCCAGCAGCTCTACAGGGAGGAACACTGAAGCTTTCTTT. It is translated as CASSSTGRNTEAFF. V usage is TRBV5-6 and J usage is TRBJ1-1; possibly TRBD1 for D (6 bases). Germline V gene data show CDR1 as SGHDT and CDR2 as YYEEEE. This CDR3 region has 14 residues. The germline V and J ends were trimmed by 3 bases and 1 base, with 10 bases remaining between them.

V and J are TRBV18 and TRBJ2-3; the D gene is possibly TRBD1 (5 bases). The CDR3 contains 14 residues. V was trimmed by 4 bases and J by 0 bases, leaving 8 bases between them. Looked up from germline, CDR1 is KGHSH and CDR2 is LQKENI. The chain's CDR3 is CASSRTPSTDTQYF. DNA of the CDR3: TGTGCCAGCTCACGGACACCTAGCACAGATACGCAGTATTTT.

The chain links TRBV24-1 to TRBJ2-7, with D unclear. Trimming left V 0 bases short and J 2 bases short, with 4 bases between. From germline, CDR1 is KGHDR and CDR2 SFDVKD. CDR3 length equals 13 residues. CDR3 region: CATSDLVTYEQYF. CDR3 sequence (DNA): TGTGCCACCAGTGATTTGGTCACCTACGAGCAGTACTTC.

V is TRBV7-9 and J is TRBJ1-2; tentative D call: TRBD1 (5 bases). Germline lookup yields CDR1 SEHNR and CDR2 FQNEAQ (reference sequence). CDR3 length: 17 amino acids. Trimming removed 5 bases at V and 4 bases at J, with 23 bases between. The DNA for the CDR3 is TGTGCCAGCAGCCCCCCCCTTACAGGAGAACCTGGCTATGGCTACACCTTC. Translating it yields CASSPPLTGEPGYGYTF.

The rearrangement uses TRBV28 and TRBJ2-7; 7 nucleotides agree with TRBD2. Germline assignment: CDR1 MDHEN and CDR2 SYDVKM. The CDR3 consists of 14 residues. Trimming cost V 3 bases and J 3 bases; bases outside gene matches: 5. For the CDR3, the DNA is TGTGCCAGCAGTTTTTTGTCTAGCGGCTACGAGCAGTACTTC. It yields the protein CASSFLSSGYEQYF.

The chain is built from TRBV9 and TRBJ2-2; D uncertain. This CDR3 has 14 amino acids. Germline V gene data show CDR1 as SGDLS and CDR2 as YYNGEE. The ends were cut back, 0 bases at V and 6 bases at J, with 9 bases in the middle. CDR3 in amino acids: CASSVEAGSGELFF. CDR3 nucleotide sequence: TGTGCCAGCAGCGTAGAAGCAGGTTCCGGGGAGCTGTTTTTT.